The rows below give T cell receptor beta chains drawn from one sample of a study of shared clonotypes between healthy human individuals. TCRdb's copy holds only in-frame clones and misses some; the assay was immunoSEQ multiplex PCR. The table has more than 450,000 clones, 79% seen once. The sequenced sample was PBMCs. These receptors all come from a woman between 40 and 55 years old in good health. Some clones in this sample may be carry-over from other donors' samples. Both conserved end residues are part of each CDR3. A D gene is named only where the DNA matches it firmly. Expanded clones get a size class; other rows say once, few or many, or leave the size out.

CDR3 DNA: TGTGCCTGGAATCTAGCGGGAGCAGAGGAGACCCAGTACTTC
CDR3 protein: CAWNLAGAEETQYF
J gene: TRBJ2-5
D gene: TRBD2
clone size: .
V gene: TRBV30

CDR3 DNA: TGTGCCAGCAGTAGGGACCCACACTACGAGCAGTACTTC
CDR3 protein: CASSRDPHYEQYF
J gene: TRBJ2-7
D gene: .
clone size: .
V gene: TRBV28

CDR3 DNA: TGTGCCAGCAGCCCACCCCTAGCGGTCACGACGGGGAATGAGCAGTTCTTC
CDR3 protein: CASSPPLAVTTGNEQFF
J gene: TRBJ2-1
D gene: TRBD2
clone size: .
V gene: TRBV13

CDR3 DNA: TGTGCCAGCAGTCCCATCCTACTAGCGGGAGGGTCAGATACGCAGTATTTT
CDR3 protein: CASSPILLAGGSDTQYF
J gene: TRBJ2-3
D gene: TRBD2
clone size: .
V gene: TRBV28

CDR3 DNA: TGTGCCAGTAGTGTAAGAACTCCCATCGACAGTAGCAATCAGCCCCAGCATTTT
CDR3 protein: CASSVRTPIDSSNQPQHF
J gene: TRBJ1-5
D gene: .
clone size: once
V gene: TRBV19

CDR3 DNA: TGTGCCAGCAGCTTCCGGGACTTCCTAGCGGGAGAAGAAGATACGCAGTATTTT
CDR3 protein: CASSFRDFLAGEEDTQYF
J gene: TRBJ2-3
D gene: .
clone size: many
V gene: TRBV21-1

CDR3 DNA: TGTGCCAGCAGTCCCACGGACCGACAAGAGACCCAGTACTTC
CDR3 protein: CASSPTDRQETQYF
J gene: TRBJ2-5
D gene: .
clone size: .
V gene: TRBV2

CDR3 DNA: TGTGCCACCAGCAGAGTTGCGGGAGGCCCAGATACGCAGTATTTT
CDR3 protein: CATSRVAGGPDTQYF
J gene: TRBJ2-3
D gene: TRBD2
clone size: .
V gene: TRBV15

CDR3 DNA: TGTGCCAGCAGCTTCGGGACGATCCAAGGTAGTGAGCAGTTCTTC
CDR3 protein: CASSFGTIQGSEQFF
J gene: TRBJ2-1
D gene: .
clone size: .
V gene: TRBV9

CDR3 DNA: TGTGCCAGCAGTTACGGACGGACCTACGAGCAGTACTTC
CDR3 protein: CASSYGRTYEQYF
J gene: TRBJ2-7
D gene: .
clone size: .
V gene: TRBV6-5

CDR3 DNA: TGTGCCAGCAGCTTGCTAGCGGGGGTCCAAGAGACCCAGTACTTC
CDR3 protein: CASSLLAGVQETQYF
J gene: TRBJ2-5
D gene: TRBD2
clone size: once
V gene: TRBV7-2

CDR3 DNA: TGTGCCAGCAGTGCGACAGGGATGGGCTATGGCTACACCTTC
CDR3 protein: CASSATGMGYGYTF
J gene: TRBJ1-2
D gene: TRBD1
clone size: .
V gene: TRBV25-1

CDR3 DNA: TGTGCCAGCGAATTGAGGCGGGGTGGGAACACTGAAGCTTTCTTT
CDR3 protein: CASELRRGGNTEAFF
J gene: TRBJ1-1
D gene: .
clone size: .
V gene: TRBV7-2

CDR3 DNA: TGTGCCTGGAGCCCGTACCAAGAGACCCAGTACTTC
CDR3 protein: CAWSPYQETQYF
J gene: TRBJ2-5
D gene: .
clone size: .
V gene: TRBV30

CDR3 DNA: TGTGCCAGCAGCAATGGGGTGGGCAGGGCCCGTCAGCCCCAGCATTTT
CDR3 protein: CASSNGVGRARQPQHF
J gene: TRBJ1-5
D gene: .
clone size: .
V gene: TRBV21-1

CDR3 DNA: TGTGCTAGCAGCTTAACGGCGCGGGACGAGCAGTACTTC
CDR3 protein: CASSLTARDEQYF
J gene: TRBJ2-7
D gene: .
clone size: few
V gene: TRBV7-7

CDR3 DNA: TGTGCCAGCAGCGTAGGTCCAGGGAGCACTGAAGCTTTCTTT
CDR3 protein: CASSVGPGSTEAFF
J gene: TRBJ1-1
D gene: .
clone size: few
V gene: TRBV9

CDR3 DNA: TGTGCCAGCAGTCACCCCGGGACTAGTGGAGCTGGCTATGAGCAGTTCTTC
CDR3 protein: CASSHPGTSGAGYEQFF
J gene: TRBJ2-1
D gene: TRBD2
clone size: .
V gene: TRBV7-8

CDR3 DNA: TGTGCCAGCAGCCTACCCAGTGGACAGGGGGTGTCCTACGAGCAGTACTTC
CDR3 protein: CASSLPSGQGVSYEQYF
J gene: TRBJ2-7
D gene: TRBD1
clone size: .
V gene: TRBV28

CDR3 DNA: TGTGCCAGCAGCCCAACAGGGACCCACACTGAAGCTTTCTTT
CDR3 protein: CASSPTGTHTEAFF
J gene: TRBJ1-1
D gene: .
clone size: .
V gene: TRBV7-9

CDR3 DNA: TGTGCCAGCAACCGTCGTAGCGGGGTGAACACCGGGGAGCTGTTTTTT
CDR3 protein: CASNRRSGVNTGELFF
J gene: TRBJ2-2
D gene: TRBD2
clone size: .
V gene: TRBV28

CDR3 DNA: TGTGCCAGCAGCGTAGCAGTTAGCGGGAGGACAGATACGCAGTATTTT
CDR3 protein: CASSVAVSGRTDTQYF
J gene: TRBJ2-3
D gene: TRBD2
clone size: .
V gene: TRBV9

CDR3 DNA: TGTGCCAGCTCGGACCCAGAGGGGAGTAGGACTAGCGGGAAGGACTACGAGCAGTACTTC
CDR3 protein: CASSDPEGSRTSGKDYEQYF
J gene: TRBJ2-7
D gene: TRBD2
clone size: .
V gene: TRBV18

CDR3 DNA: TGCGCCAGCAGTGTGGAAAAGCTAGCGGGAGTCGATGAGCAGTTCTTC
CDR3 protein: CASSVEKLAGVDEQFF
J gene: TRBJ2-1
D gene: TRBD2
clone size: .
V gene: TRBV5-1

CDR3 DNA: TGTGCCAGCAGCTTGGAATGGCGGGGCGAGACCCAGTACTTC
CDR3 protein: CASSLEWRGETQYF
J gene: TRBJ2-5
D gene: .
clone size: .
V gene: TRBV5-5

CDR3 DNA: TGCGCCAGCAGCCCACAAGGGAACACTGAAGCTTTCTTT
CDR3 protein: CASSPQGNTEAFF
J gene: TRBJ1-1
D gene: .
clone size: few
V gene: TRBV5-1

CDR3 DNA: TGTGCCAGCAGCAGGACTAGCGCGCCCCAAAACATTCAGTACTTC
CDR3 protein: CASSRTSAPQNIQYF
J gene: TRBJ2-4
D gene: TRBD2
clone size: .
V gene: TRBV11-1

CDR3 DNA: TGTGCCAGCAGTTACTACCCGGGCCCCACGGCTTTCTTT
CDR3 protein: CASSYYPGPTAFF
J gene: TRBJ1-1
D gene: .
clone size: .
V gene: TRBV6-5

CDR3 DNA: TGTGCCAGCAGCGCTTTCAACAGGGGCGGCCATGGCTACACCTTC
CDR3 protein: CASSAFNRGGHGYTF
J gene: TRBJ1-2
D gene: TRBD1
clone size: once
V gene: TRBV9

CDR3 DNA: TGTGCCAGCAGTCCTAGCACTACCTACGAGCAGTACTTC
CDR3 protein: CASSPSTTYEQYF
J gene: TRBJ2-7
D gene: .
clone size: .
V gene: TRBV6-5

CDR3 DNA: TGTGCCAGCAGCTTATCGGCTGGCGGGATAGGGGGAGATACGCAGTATTTT
CDR3 protein: CASSLSAGGIGGDTQYF
J gene: TRBJ2-3
D gene: .
clone size: few
V gene: TRBV7-3

CDR3 DNA: TGTGCCATCAGTGATTCTCGGGGGGGTCGCACAGATACGCAGTATTTT
CDR3 protein: CAISDSRGGRTDTQYF
J gene: TRBJ2-3
D gene: TRBD2
clone size: .
V gene: TRBV10-3

CDR3 DNA: TGTGCCAGCATTGAGGGGATTCTCGGTCGGTACTACGAGCAGTACTTC
CDR3 protein: CASIEGILGRYYEQYF
J gene: TRBJ2-7
D gene: .
clone size: many
V gene: TRBV6-1

CDR3 DNA: TGCGCCAGCAGCTTGTACGGACAAGCGCAAGAGACCCAGTACTTC
CDR3 protein: CASSLYGQAQETQYF
J gene: TRBJ2-5
D gene: .
clone size: .
V gene: TRBV5-1

CDR3 DNA: TGTGCCAGCAGTCCACCGACAGGGAGAGGCAATCAGCCCCAGCATTTT
CDR3 protein: CASSPPTGRGNQPQHF
J gene: TRBJ1-5
D gene: TRBD1
clone size: .
V gene: TRBV28

CDR3 DNA: TGCGCCAGCAGCCAAGGAAATTCTCTTGAGACCCAGTACTTC
CDR3 protein: CASSQGNSLETQYF
J gene: TRBJ2-5
D gene: .
clone size: few
V gene: TRBV4-3

CDR3 DNA: TGTGCCAGCAGCCTAGCGGGACTGATAAACACTGAAGCTTTCTTT
CDR3 protein: CASSLAGLINTEAFF
J gene: TRBJ1-1
D gene: .
clone size: .
V gene: TRBV7-2

CDR3 DNA: TGTGCCAGCAGTCAGGGGGTCCCGTACGAGCAGTACTTC
CDR3 protein: CASSQGVPYEQYF
J gene: TRBJ2-7
D gene: TRBD1
clone size: .
V gene: TRBV7-9

CDR3 DNA: TGTGCCAGCAGTTACGATGCCAGCACAGATACGCAGTATTTT
CDR3 protein: CASSYDASTDTQYF
J gene: TRBJ2-3
D gene: .
clone size: .
V gene: TRBV6-6

CDR3 DNA: TGTGCCAGCAGCCGGAAACAAGTTCTAGCGGCGGATACGCAGTATTTT
CDR3 protein: CASSRKQVLAADTQYF
J gene: TRBJ2-3
D gene: TRBD2
clone size: .
V gene: TRBV7-6

CDR3 DNA: TGTGCCAGCAGTGCTGGGCCGGGCTACGAGCAGTACTTC
CDR3 protein: CASSAGPGYEQYF
J gene: TRBJ2-7
D gene: .
clone size: .
V gene: TRBV6-4

CDR3 DNA: TGTGCCAGCTCACCGTGGGTAGCGGGAGACACCGGGGAGCTGTTTTTT
CDR3 protein: CASSPWVAGDTGELFF
J gene: TRBJ2-2
D gene: TRBD2
clone size: .
V gene: TRBV18

CDR3 DNA: TGTGCCAGCAGCAAACCTCGGGACACCCTGAAGGCCCGCAACTCCTACGAGCAGTACTTC
CDR3 protein: CASSKPRDTLKARNSYEQYF
J gene: TRBJ2-7
D gene: .
clone size: .
V gene: TRBV28

CDR3 DNA: TGTGCCAGCAGCGCCGGAGCGGGCCCCTACAATGAGCAGTTCTTC
CDR3 protein: CASSAGAGPYNEQFF
J gene: TRBJ2-1
D gene: .
clone size: .
V gene: TRBV9

CDR3 DNA: TGTGCCAGCAGTTCAACCACCGGGATAAAGGCGCGGGAGACCCAGTACTTC
CDR3 protein: CASSSTTGIKARETQYF
J gene: TRBJ2-5
D gene: .
clone size: .
V gene: TRBV5-4

CDR3 DNA: TGTGCCAGCAGGTGGGGGTGGCAAGAGACCCAGTACTTC
CDR3 protein: CASRWGWQETQYF
J gene: TRBJ2-5
D gene: .
clone size: .
V gene: TRBV6-5

CDR3 DNA: TGTGCCAGCGGGACAGGGGGTGGGAACACTGAAGCTTTCTTT
CDR3 protein: CASGTGGGNTEAFF
J gene: TRBJ1-1
D gene: TRBD1
clone size: .
V gene: TRBV28

CDR3 DNA: TGCGCCAGCAGCGGACAGGGGGGTGGCGCTGAAGCTTTCTTT
CDR3 protein: CASSGQGGGAEAFF
J gene: TRBJ1-1
D gene: TRBD1
clone size: once
V gene: TRBV5-1

CDR3 DNA: TGTGCCAGCAGCTTGGGGTATAGCGGGAGGGAAGACAATGAGCAGTTCTTC
CDR3 protein: CASSLGYSGREDNEQFF
J gene: TRBJ2-1
D gene: TRBD2
clone size: .
V gene: TRBV5-4

CDR3 DNA: TGCGCCAGCAGCTTGGTTACCTTAGCGGGAGGGCTCCTCAATGAGCAGTTCTTC
CDR3 protein: CASSLVTLAGGLLNEQFF
J gene: TRBJ2-1
D gene: TRBD2
clone size: .
V gene: TRBV5-1

CDR3 DNA: TGTGCCAGTAGTATGAGTGAGGGCTACCCCTATGGCTACACCTTC
CDR3 protein: CASSMSEGYPYGYTF
J gene: TRBJ1-2
D gene: .
clone size: few
V gene: TRBV19

CDR3 DNA: TGTGCCATCAGTGAGGCAGGGCCCGGGGAGACCCAGTACTTC
CDR3 protein: CAISEAGPGETQYF
J gene: TRBJ2-5
D gene: .
clone size: .
V gene: TRBV10-3